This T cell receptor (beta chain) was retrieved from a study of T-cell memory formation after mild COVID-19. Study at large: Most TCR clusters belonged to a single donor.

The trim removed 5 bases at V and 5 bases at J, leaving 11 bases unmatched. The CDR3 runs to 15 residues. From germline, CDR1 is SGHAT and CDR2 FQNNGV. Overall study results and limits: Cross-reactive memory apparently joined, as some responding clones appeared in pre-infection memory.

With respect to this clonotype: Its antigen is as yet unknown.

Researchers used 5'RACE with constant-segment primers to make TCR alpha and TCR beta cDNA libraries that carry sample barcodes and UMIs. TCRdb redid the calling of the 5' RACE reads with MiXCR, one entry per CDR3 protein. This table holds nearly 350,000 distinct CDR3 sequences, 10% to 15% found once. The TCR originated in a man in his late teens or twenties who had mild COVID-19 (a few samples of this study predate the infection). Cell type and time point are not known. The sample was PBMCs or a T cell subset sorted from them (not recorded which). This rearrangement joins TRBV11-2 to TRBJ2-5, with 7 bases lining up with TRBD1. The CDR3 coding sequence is TGTGCCAGCAGCCCCAGACAGGGTCCGTGGGAGACCCAGTACTTC. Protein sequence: CASSPRQGPWETQYF.